This T cell receptor beta chain was observed in a study of cytomegalovirus exposure and HLA in healthy donors. The V and J ends lost 4 bases and 0 bases respectively, with 12 bases between them. Germline V gives CDR1 SGHTA, CDR2 FQGNSA. The CDR3 runs to 15 residues. PCR primers comprised 60 Vbeta and 13 Jbeta primers. Measured with immunoSEQ multiplex PCR; TCRdb has only the in-frame clones, and not every one. Of around 76,000 clones listed, roughly 73% are singletons. The sample taken for sequencing was PBMCs. The clonotype originates from a woman aged 40-49 years in good health and CMV-seropositive. The chain is built from TRBV7-2 and TRBJ1-1; D may be TRBD1 (6 bases). DNA for the CDR3: TGTGCCAGCAGCTCAACAGGGACGGTGAACACTGAAGCTTTCTTT. Residues: CASSSTGTVNTEAFF.